Shown below are 27 T cell receptor beta chains from a single sample sequenced in a study of STAT3 mutations in large granular lymphocyte leukemia. Their cognate antigens are unknown. The repertoire was sequenced with immunoSEQ multiplex PCR; TCRdb's copy has only in-frame clones and lacks some. The sample comprises roughly 40,000 clones, around 80% of which are singletons, and more than 0.35% rests with the top ten. General study results and limits: Every T-LGLL patient had at least one immunodominant TCRbeta clonotype.

Sequences were obtained from PBMCs. The origin of the receptors is a human donor with T large granular lymphocyte leukemia. Some clones in this sample may be carry-over from other donors' samples.

The rearrangement uses TRBV9 and TRBJ2-1, with D uncertain. Germline V gene lookup returns CDR1 SGDLS and CDR2 YYNGEE. V was shortened by 3 bases and J by 7 bases, with 11 bases between the two germline ends. There are 13 residues in the CDR3. The CDR3 bases are TGTGCCAGCAGCGCACCCATAGAGAATGAGCAGTTCTTC. Its translation is CASSAPIENEQFF.

This clone was detected only once. The rearrangement joins TRBV6-4 to TRBJ1-2; 10 bases are shared with TRBD1. CDR3 size: 16 residues. The germline V gene has CDR1 MRHNA and CDR2 SNTAGT. With 4 bases clipped from V and 8 bases from J, the junction kept 13 bases outside the gene matches. The DNA of the CDR3 is TGTGCCAGCAGTGGAACCGGGACAGGGGAAAGCGGGGGCTACACCTTC. This translates into CASSGTGTGESGGYTF.

The CDR3 bases are TGTGCCAGCAGTGAATCGTGGGGGGATCACGAGCAGTACGTC. Protein: CASSESWGDHEQYV. The chain couples TRBV2 to TRBJ2-7; a weak D match, TRBD2 (6 bases). The germline V gene has CDR1 SNHLY and CDR2 FYNNEI. The ends were cut back, 2 bases at V and 5 bases at J, with 13 bases in the middle. The CDR3 is 14 residues long.

The V call is TRBV28, the J call TRBJ1-5; 7 positions match TRBD1. J gave up 5 bases and V 2 bases, and 6 bases lay outside the gene matches. Germline V gene lookup returns CDR1 MDHEN and CDR2 SYDVKM. This CDR3 region has 15 residues. In nucleotides, the CDR3 is TGTGCCAGCAGTTTAACAGGGGCGATTCATCAGCCCCAGCATTTT. This gives the protein CASSLTGAIHQPQHF.

The rearrangement uses TRBV15 and TRBJ2-1; unclear D gene. There are 15 residues in the CDR3. The germline CDR1 and CDR2 sequences are LNHNV and YYDKDF (reference sequence). Trimming shortened V by 1 base and J by 5 bases, and 12 bases separated the two germline ends. The CDR3 sequence: CATSRALGRNNEQFF. The CDR3 region has the DNA TGTGCCACCAGCAGAGCACTGGGTCGAAACAATGAGCAGTTCTTC.

This sequence joins TRBV25-1 and TRBJ1-6; D remains ambiguous. The V gene lost 5 bases and the J gene lost 5 bases, with 10 bases spanning the gap. Germline loops: CDR1 MGHDK, CDR2 SYGVNS. The CDR3 runs to 14 residues. The CDR3 protein is CASSRHGDNSPLHF. CDR3 coding DNA: TGTGCCAGCAGTCGTCATGGGGATAATTCACCCCTCCACTTT.

J is TRBJ1-1 and V is TRBV29-1; 7 bases fit TRBD1. CDR3 size: 13 residues. V shed 6 bases and J 8 bases; nucleotides not matched to a gene: 12. Germline V lookup: CDR1 SQVTM, CDR2 ANQGSEA. The CDR3 region has the DNA TGCAGCGTCCCCGGGACAGCTAAACTGGAAGCTTTCTTT. Its protein product is CSVPGTAKLEAFF.

The chain recombines TRBV9 with TRBJ2-2; the D gene is possibly TRBD1 (5 bases). This CDR3 is 18 amino acids long. Trimming removed 1 base from V and 1 base from J, with 17 bases in between. The germline V gene encodes CDR1 SGDLS and CDR2 YYNGEE. CDR3 nucleotide sequence: TGTGCCAGCAGCGTAAGTCCTCAGGGCCCCTTGAACACCGGGGAGCTGTTTTTT. Protein product: CASSVSPQGPLNTGELFF.

This clone was observed a single time. The chain has TRBV7-9 and TRBJ1-4, with D uncertain. The V gene's germline CDR1 is SEHNR and CDR2 FQNEAQ (reference sequence). V was pared by 1 base and J by 0 bases, with 6 bases between. The length of the CDR3 is 15 residues. CDR3 protein: CASSLVGATNEKLFF. As DNA, the CDR3 is TGTGCCAGCAGCTTAGTGGGTGCAACTAATGAAAAACTGTTTTTT.

V gene TRBV5-1 combines with J gene TRBJ2-5; maybe TRBD2 (5 bases). The ends were cut back, 2 bases at V and 1 base at J, with 15 bases in the middle. The CDR3 sequence is 16 residues long. Germline CDR1 and CDR2: SGHRS and YFSETQ. The CDR3 DNA reads as TGCGCCAGCAGCTTCGGGGTTTACGGGTCCCAAGAGACCCAGTACTTC. Its translation: CASSFGVYGSQETQYF.

The gene calls are TRBV19 and TRBJ2-2; 10 bases match TRBD2. This CDR3 region has 16 residues. Germline assignment: CDR1 LNHDA and CDR2 SQIVND (reference sequence). Losses at the gene ends were 5 bases for V and 2 bases for J; bases not matched to a gene: 5. The CDR3 DNA is TGTGCCAGTAGTCTAGCGGGGGCGTACAACACCGGGGAGCTGTTTTTT. Its protein product is CASSLAGAYNTGELFF.

The V and J genes are TRBV5-1 and TRBJ2-5; D remains ambiguous. From germline, CDR1 is SGHRS and CDR2 YFSETQ. V was trimmed by 0 bases and J by 5 bases, leaving 8 bases between them. CDR3 size: 13 residues. CDR3 bases: TGCGCCAGCAGCTTGGACAGTGCGGAGACCCAGTACTTC. Translation: CASSLDSAETQYF.

This chain connects TRBV4-1 to TRBJ2-2; D might be TRBD2 (6 bases). Germline V CDR1 and CDR2: MGHRA, YSYEKL. The CDR3 contains 14 residues. Trimming took off 0 bases at V and 6 bases at J, with 8 bases between the two ends. For the CDR3, the DNA is TGCGCCAGCAGCCAAGATCCGGGAGCCGGGGAGCTGTTTTTT. It specifies CASSQDPGAGELFF.

The chain uses TRBV19 and TRBJ1-6; D unclear. This CDR3 has 16 residues. Germline V gives CDR1 LNHDA, CDR2 SQIVND (reference sequence). V gave up 2 bases and J gave up 7 bases, with 15 bases separating them. CDR3 loop: CASSIRTRRSNSPLHF. CDR3 bases: TGTGCCAGTAGTATAAGAACGCGACGGTCGAATTCACCCCTCCACTTT.

The rearrangement joins TRBV5-4 to TRBJ1-2; maybe TRBD1 (6 bases). Trimming took 1 base from V and 4 from J, leaving 14 bases between them. CDR1 and CDR2 (germline): SGHNT, YYREEE (reference sequence). The CDR3 is 15 amino acids. The CDR3 loop is CASSLIDRRSYGYTF. The CDR3 nucleotides are TGTGCCAGCAGCTTGATAGACAGGAGGAGCTATGGCTACACCTTC.

The chain has TRBV10-3 and TRBJ2-2; no firm D call. The CDR3 totals 15 residues. V gave up 4 bases and J gave up 3 bases, with 12 bases separating them. From germline, CDR1 is ENHRY and CDR2 SYGVKD. The CDR3 nucleotides read TGTGCCATCAGTGCCCAACTTATTTACACCGGGGAGCTGTTTTTT. Translated, it gives CAISAQLIYTGELFF.

The rearrangement links TRBV10-3 to TRBJ1-5; D possibly corresponds to TRBD1 (6 bases). The CDR3 is 15 amino acids. The V gene's germline CDR1 is ENHRY and CDR2 SYGVKD. Trimming removed 6 bases at V and 0 bases at J, with 12 bases between. The CDR3 DNA follows: TGTGCCATCAGGGCAGGGGTAAATAGCAATCAGCCCCAGCATTTT. It specifies CAIRAGVNSNQPQHF.

The V call is TRBV5-1, the J call TRBJ1-1, with no clear D. Trimming cost V 0 bases and J 3 bases, with 9 bases left between them. CDR1 is SGHRS, CDR2 YFSETQ, per germline. The CDR3 consists of 14 residues. This CDR3 reads CASSLDPGDTEAFF. CDR3 coding DNA: TGCGCCAGCAGCTTGGATCCTGGGGACACTGAAGCTTTCTTT.

J is TRBJ1-1 and V is TRBV7-7, with no clear D. V was trimmed by 2 bases and J by 0 bases, leaving 4 bases between them. The germline CDR1 and CDR2 sequences are SSHAT and FNYEAQ (reference sequence). The CDR3 is 13 amino acids. The CDR3 coding sequence is TGTGCCAGCAGCTTACGGCTGAACACTGAAGCTTTCTTT. Translating gives CASSLRLNTEAFF.

This rearrangement joins TRBV10-3 to TRBJ1-4; D not certain. The CDR3 is 16 amino acids. With 3 bases removed from V and 3 bases from J, the gap between germline ends came to 14 bases. In germline, CDR1 is ENHRY, CDR2 SYGVKD. CDR3 in amino acids: CAISEGRARSNEKLFF. In nucleotides, the CDR3 is TGTGCCATCAGTGAAGGGAGGGCGCGGTCTAATGAAAAACTGTTTTTT.

This chain uses TRBV27 with TRBJ2-1; D is uncertain. This CDR3 spans 14 amino acids. The V end was cut by 5 bases, the J end by 3 bases, with 11 bases between. Germline V gene lookup returns CDR1 MNHEY and CDR2 SMNVEV (reference sequence). The CDR3 region is CASSLRVGYNEQFF. CDR3 in DNA: TGTGCCAGCAGTCTACGAGTAGGCTACAATGAGCAGTTCTTC.

The chain has TRBV7-6 and TRBJ1-5, with D perhaps TRBD1 (5 bases). Trimming took 7 bases from V and 2 from J, leaving 12 bases between them. The germline CDR1 and CDR2 sequences are SGHVS and FNYEAQ. The CDR3 is made up of 14 amino acids. The CDR3 protein is CASMKGAGNQPQHF. DNA of the CDR3: TGTGCCAGCATGAAAGGGGCAGGCAATCAGCCCCAGCATTTT.

V gene TRBV4-2 combines with J gene TRBJ1-4; a possible D gene is TRBD1 (6 bases). Germline CDR1 LGHNA, CDR2 YNFKEQ. V was trimmed by 4 bases and J by 7 bases, leaving 16 bases between them. CDR3 length: 15 amino acids. As DNA, the CDR3 is TGTGCCAGCAGCCTAACCACAGGGCGAGGTGAAAAACTGTTTTTT. As protein: CASSLTTGRGEKLFF.

The V call is TRBV2, the J call TRBJ1-2; TRBD1 is a possible D gene (5 bases). V lost 3 bases to trimming and J lost 4 bases, with 6 bases between them. This CDR3 comprises 12 residues. CDR1 is SNHLY and CDR2 is FYNNEI in the germline V gene. The CDR3 nucleotides read TGTGCCAGCAGTGAGACAGCCTATGGCTACACCTTC. As protein: CASSETAYGYTF.

The chain joins TRBV5-3 to TRBJ1-5, with D hard to call. TRBV5-3 is annotated as an ORF whose role is uncertain. Between the trimmed V and J ends, which lost 4 bases and 9 bases, there was a span of 8 bases. The CDR3 spans 11 residues. The CDR3 sequence: CARSPRRPQHF. The CDR3 DNA follows: TGTGCCAGAAGCCCTAGGCGGCCCCAGCATTTT.

This clone was picked up one time. The J gene is TRBJ1-5, the V gene TRBV6-1, with 10 nucleotides matching TRBD1. Germline values: CDR1 MNHNS, CDR2 SASEGT. J was trimmed by 5 bases and V by 6 bases; bases with no gene match: 4. The length of the CDR3 is 14 residues. The CDR3 protein is CASRDRGSYQPQHF. The DNA for the CDR3 is TGTGCCAGCAGGGACAGGGGGAGTTATCAGCCCCAGCATTTT.

CDR3 DNA: TGTGCCAGCAGTTCCGGACAGAGCAAGGATGAGCAGTTCTTC. Its protein is CASSSGQSKDEQFF. This chain joins TRBV7-8 and TRBJ2-1; TRBD1 is a possible D gene (6 bases). The CDR3 length is 14 residues. Germline V gives CDR1 SGHVS, CDR2 FQNEAQ. Trimming pared 6 bases from V and 8 bases from J, leaving 17 bases between.